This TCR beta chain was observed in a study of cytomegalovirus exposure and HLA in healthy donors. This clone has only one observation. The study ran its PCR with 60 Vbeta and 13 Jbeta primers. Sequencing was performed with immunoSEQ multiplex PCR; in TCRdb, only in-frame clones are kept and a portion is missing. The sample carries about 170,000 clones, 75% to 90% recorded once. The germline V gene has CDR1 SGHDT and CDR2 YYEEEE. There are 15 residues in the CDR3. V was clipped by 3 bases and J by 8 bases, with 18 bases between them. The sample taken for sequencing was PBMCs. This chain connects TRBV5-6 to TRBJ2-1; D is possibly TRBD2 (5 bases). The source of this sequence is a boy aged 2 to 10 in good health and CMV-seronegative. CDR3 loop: CASSSGRGGWDEQFF. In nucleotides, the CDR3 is TGTGCCAGCAGCTCCGGGCGCGGAGGCTGGGATGAGCAGTTCTTC.